These 4 T cell receptor beta chains were sequenced from one sample in a study of cytomegalovirus exposure and HLA in healthy donors. PCR involved 60 Vbeta and 13 Jbeta primers. TCRdb's copy holds only in-frame clones and misses some; the assay was immunoSEQ multiplex PCR. The profile covers around 85,000 clones, with roughly 77% appearing a single time and roughly 4.2% taken by the ten largest. Sequenced input: PBMCs. Receptors originate from a man in his sixties in good health and CMV-seronegative.

This sequence joins TRBV6-6 and TRBJ2-7, with 7 bases matching TRBD2. The germline CDR1 and CDR2 sequences are MNHNY and SVGAGI (reference sequence). CDR3 length: 15 residues. V shed 0 bases, J shed 3 bases, and the junction held 5 bases outside the gene matches. The CDR3 nucleotides read TGTGCCAGCAGTTACTCGGCGGGGGTATTCTACGAGCAGTACTTC. Protein sequence: CASSYSAGVFYEQYF.

V usage is TRBV27 and J usage is TRBJ1-2; 8 bases fit TRBD1. In germline, CDR1 is MNHEY, CDR2 SMNVEV (reference sequence). CDR3 size: 13 residues. V was clipped by 6 bases and J by 3 bases; unmatched bases: 3. For the CDR3, the DNA is TGTGCCAGCAGGTTGGACAGGGACTATGGCTACACCTTC. Translating gives CASRLDRDYGYTF.

The chain links TRBV15 to TRBJ1-3, with D tentatively TRBD1 (6 bases). Germline loops: CDR1 LNHNV, CDR2 YYDKDF (reference sequence). Between the trimmed V and J ends, which lost 3 bases and 1 base, there was a span of 7 bases. The CDR3 length is 14 residues. CDR3 sequence (DNA): TGTGCCACCAGCAGGACAGGTTCTGGAAACACCATATATTTT. Translation: CATSRTGSGNTIYF. The complete variable domain, with remaining parts taken from reference TRBV15 and TRBJ1-3, reads DAMVIQNPRYQVTQFGKPVTLSCSQTLNHNVMYWYQQKSSQAPKLLFHYYDKDFNNEADTPDNFQSRRPNTSFCFLDIRSPGLGDTAMYLCATSRTGSGNTIYFGEGSWLTVV.

The chain uses TRBV6-1 and TRBJ2-3, with 9 bases lining up with TRBD2. Germline V lookup: CDR1 MNHNS, CDR2 SASEGT. V was clipped by 6 bases and J by 1 base; unmatched bases: 5. CDR3 length: 15 amino acids. This CDR3 reads CASRRGGGGTDTQYF. The CDR3 coding sequence is TGTGCCAGCAGGAGGGGCGGGGGGGGCACAGATACGCAGTATTTT.